The T cell receptor beta chain described here comes from a study of cytomegalovirus exposure and HLA in healthy donors. The CDR3 loop spans 17 amino acids. V shed 3 bases and J shed 2 bases, with 18 bases lying between them. Germline assignment: CDR1 SGHTA and CDR2 FQGNSA. Study conclusions and caveats: Sequencing depth across donors, presence/absence analyses assumed, was roughly uniform. TRBV6-2, TRBV6-3 and other indistinguishable V segments were excluded. The study recorded 150 to 200 TCR beta chains that were cytomegalovirus-associated.

PCR used 60 Vbeta primers and 13 Jbeta primers. Assay used: immunoSEQ multiplex PCR; TCRdb lists only in-frame clones, some missing. This table has around 78,000 clones, 65% to 85% appearing once. These donors, healthy bone marrow donors, were studied. For this clone: Its antigen remains unidentified.

The clonotype originates from a woman aged 45 to 65 in good health and CMV-seronegative. Sequenced: PBMCs. The chain couples TRBV7-2 to TRBJ2-3, with D possibly being TRBD1 (6 bases). CDR3 coding DNA: TGTGCCAGCAGCTTTGGACGGGACACTCGTTACACAGATACGCAGTATTTT. Translation gives CASSFGRDTRYTDTQYF. Drawing the rest from reference TRBV7-2 and TRBJ2-3, the complete variable domain is GAGVSQSPSNKVTEKGKDVELRCDPISGHTALYWYRQSLGQGLEFLIYFQGNSAPDKSGLPSDRFSAERTGGSVSTLTIQRTQQEDSAVYLCASSFGRDTRYTDTQYFGPGTRLTVL.